Listed here are 16 T cell receptor beta chains from one sample, sequenced in a study of high-grade serous ovarian cancer treatment subgroups. Clones were read by immunoSEQ multiplex PCR, and TCRdb kept only the in-frame ones, dropping some. The sample consists of about 11,000 clones, 83% of them appearing once. Tumor samples were obtained before definitive surgery or chemotherapy. The sequenced sample was tumor tissue. The receptors originated from a human donor with high-grade serous ovarian cancer.

The rearrangement links TRBV7-9 to TRBJ2-5, with D possibly TRBD1 on 5 matching bases. The J call may be wrong; the DNA end is better matched by TRBJ2-7. The germline V gene encodes CDR1 SEHNR and CDR2 FQNEAQ (reference sequence). The CDR3 is 12 residues long. This CDR3 is CASSQQGYEQYF. In DNA form, the CDR3 reads TGTGCCAGCAGCCAGCAGGGCTACGAGCAGTACTTC.

The chain has TRBV6-1 and TRBJ2-5, with TRBD1 as a possible D gene (5 bases). Germline CDR1 is MNHNS and CDR2 is SASEGT. V shed 4 bases and J shed 2 bases, with 11 bases lying between them. The CDR3 spans 14 residues. The chain's CDR3 is CASSGGRAQETQYF. The DNA of the CDR3 is TGTGCCAGCAGTGGGGGCAGGGCGCAAGAGACCCAGTACTTC.

CDR3 amino acids: CASSLGVAGTALDTQYF. For the CDR3, the DNA is TGCGCCAGCAGCTTGGGGGTAGCGGGGACTGCCTTAGATACGCAGTATTTT. The chain joins TRBV5-1 to TRBJ2-3, with 8 bases lining up with TRBD2. V lost 0 bases and J lost 5; bases outside the gene matches: 11. Germline-derived CDR1 and CDR2 are SGHRS and YFSETQ. CDR3 size: 17 residues.

V usage is TRBV29-1 and J usage is TRBJ2-4; no clear D gene. Germline V gives CDR1 SQVTM, CDR2 ANQGSEA. This CDR3 comprises 14 residues. The ends were cut back, 3 bases at V and 1 base at J, with 10 bases in the middle. CDR3 bases: TGCAGCGTTGACGTGGCCGGGGCCAAAAACATTCAGTACTTC. Protein: CSVDVAGAKNIQYF.

The chain couples TRBV7-9 to TRBJ2-1, with a tentative D call TRBD1 (5 bases). Trimming cost V 3 bases and J 7 bases, with 7 bases left between them. The CDR3 has 12 residues. The germline gives CDR1 SEHNR, CDR2 FQNEAQ (reference sequence). The CDR3 is CASSFGANEQFF. The CDR3 DNA follows: TGTGCCAGCAGCTTTGGGGCGAATGAGCAGTTCTTC.

The chain uses TRBV28 and TRBJ2-5; 7 bases map to TRBD2. Near its end, the DNA agrees better with TRBJ2-7, so the J call may be wrong. The V gene's germline CDR1 is MDHEN and CDR2 SYDVKM. The CDR3 runs 14 residues. The CDR3 sequence is CASSLISGIREQYF. In DNA form, the CDR3 reads TGTGCCAGCAGTTTAATAAGCGGGATACGCGAGCAGTACTTC.

V gene TRBV19 combines with J gene TRBJ2-1, with D unclear. CDR1 and CDR2 from the germline V gene are LNHDA and SQIVND (reference sequence). V was clipped by 1 base and J by 9 bases, with 10 bases between them. The CDR3 is 13 amino acids. CDR3 DNA sequence: TGTGCCAGTAGTATAGCACTCCCTGGTGAGCAGTTCTTC. Its translation is CASSIALPGEQFF.

This chain uses TRBV10-1 with TRBJ2-2; D perhaps matches TRBD2 (6 bases). The CDR3 extends over 19 amino acids. Germline loops: CDR1 WNHNN, CDR2 SYGVQD (reference sequence). V was trimmed by 1 base and J by 0 bases, leaving 18 bases between them. The CDR3 DNA reads as TGCGCCAGCAGTGAGTGGAAGCGGACTAATATAGCGAACACCGGGGAGCTGTTTTTT. This sequence encodes CASSEWKRTNIANTGELFF.

The rearrangement uses TRBV5-6 and TRBJ2-7; 8 positions agree with TRBD2. Germline V CDR1 and CDR2: SGHDT, YYEEEE. CDR3 length equals 17 residues. After removal of 0 bases from V and 1 base from J, the junction contained 9 bases not matched to a gene. CDR3 in amino acids: CASSLGGWGGRSYEQYF. The CDR3 DNA follows: TGTGCCAGCAGCTTGGGAGGGTGGGGCGGGAGGTCCTACGAGCAGTACTTC.

This chain links TRBV30 with TRBJ2-3; 13 bases match TRBD2. Trimming cost V 3 bases and J 8 bases; bases outside gene matches: 5. This CDR3 contains 14 residues. Germline CDR1 is GTSNPN and CDR2 is SVGIG (reference sequence). CDR3 loop: CAWRLAGGPGTQYF. Written as DNA, the CDR3 is TGTGCCTGGAGACTAGCGGGAGGGCCAGGTACGCAGTATTTT.

CDR3 sequence reads: CASSNPFEDSRSYEQYF. CDR3 DNA sequence: TGTGCCAGCAGCAACCCGTTCGAGGACAGCCGCTCCTACGAGCAGTACTTC. The gene calls are TRBV21-1 and TRBJ2-7; the tabulated D call, TRBD1, remains unverified against the DNA. TRBV21-1 is given as a pseudogene. This CDR3 has 17 amino acids.

The genes are TRBV5-5 and TRBJ1-1; 12 bases match TRBD1. Germline V gene data show CDR1 as SGHKS and CDR2 as YYEKEE (reference sequence). V shed 6 bases, J shed 4 bases, and the junction held 16 bases outside the gene matches. The CDR3 extends over 18 amino acids. For the CDR3, the DNA is TGTGCCAGCATCCCTATTGCCGGGACAGGGGGCGCGGGCACTGAAGCTTTCTTT. Translating gives CASIPIAGTGGAGTEAFF.

V gene TRBV6-4 combines with J gene TRBJ2-4; TRBD2 might be the D (5 bases). The germline V and J ends were trimmed by 8 bases and 0 bases, with 17 bases remaining between them. CDR1 and CDR2 from the germline V gene are MRHNA and SNTAGT. The CDR3 consists of 16 residues. The CDR3 DNA is TGTGCCAGCCTTAGGGAGAATGAATTAGCCAAAAACATTCAGTACTTC. Translation: CASLRENELAKNIQYF.

CDR3 loop: CASSPLLRTDTQYF. The CDR3 region has the DNA TGTGCCAGCAGTCCCCTTTTACGCACAGATACGCAGTATTTT. The chain combines TRBV28 with TRBJ2-3; no clear D. Per germline, CDR1 MDHEN and CDR2 SYDVKM. The CDR3 sequence is 14 residues long. V lost 5 bases and J lost 1, with 10 bases in between.

The chain has TRBV19 and TRBJ2-2; D is ambiguous. CDR1 LNHDA and CDR2 SQIVND come from the germline V gene (reference sequence). V dropped 3 bases and J dropped 1 base, with 6 bases sitting between them. The CDR3 covers 14 residues. The CDR3 here is CASSISLNTGELFF. CDR3 DNA sequence: TGTGCCAGTAGTATTAGCCTGAACACCGGGGAGCTGTTTTTT.

This chain links TRBV5-1 with TRBJ2-1; TRBD1 might be the D (7 bases). This CDR3 is 15 amino acids long. Germline V lookup: CDR1 SGHRS, CDR2 YFSETQ. The V end lost 4 bases, the J end lost 4 bases, and 15 bases lay between the germline ends. The CDR3 DNA sequence: TGCGCCAGCAGCGACACAGGGGAGGTTTACAATGAGCAGTTCTTC. It specifies CASSDTGEVYNEQFF.